This T cell receptor beta chain was sequenced during a study of CD8+ T cells in alopecia areata. The study's findings and limits: Mouse data revealed clearer TCR sharing than patient data did, a gap possibly tied to HLA.

The sequencing template was cDNA reverse transcribed from extracted RNA. Some clones are missing from TCRdb's copy, which holds only in-frame ones; the method was immunoSEQ multiplex PCR. This sample has 25,000 or so clones, with 52% found just once. Peripheral blood and lesional scalp punch biopsies were taken from alopecia areata patients. PBMC-derived CD4+ and CD8+ T cells were sorted. This clone was counted once. The antigen remains unidentified. V was clipped by 0 bases and J by 5 bases, with 8 bases between them. This CDR3 is 13 amino acids long. Looked up from germline, CDR1 is PRHDT and CDR2 is FYEKMQ (reference sequence).

This TCR derives from a human donor with alopecia areata. Sequenced input: NKG2D-high CD8+ T cells sorted from blood. This rearrangement joins TRBV13 to TRBJ2-7, with D possibly being TRBD1 (6 bases). CDR3 in amino acids: CASSLGSGDEQYF. CDR3 nucleotides: TGTGCCAGCAGCTTAGGGTCAGGGGACGAGCAGTACTTC.